This TCR beta chain was found in a study of cytotoxic CD8 clonotypes in ibrutinib-treated CLL. Study-level information: Across samples, productive templates numbered about 280,000 and productive rearrangements reached approximately 100,000 on average.

Depths of 1 in 200,000 to 1 in 1 million T cells were the sequencing target. Some clones are missing from TCRdb's copy, which holds only in-frame ones; the method was immunoSEQ multiplex PCR. The profile shows several thousand clones, roughly 79% of them singletons. For TCR beta libraries, about 2 micrograms of genomic DNA were obtained from cryopreserved PBMCs. Germline V gene lookup returns CDR1 SGHTA and CDR2 FQGTGA. The J segment lost 2 bases and the V segment lost 5 bases, leaving 11 bases of the junction unmatched. This CDR3 comprises 16 residues. Study results and limitations: Public clonotypes (which were uncommon) either contracted or remained stable on treatment.

A note on this clone: What it recognizes is unknown.

This receptor was identified in a human donor with chronic lymphocytic leukemia. The sequencing used PBMCs, collected before ibrutinib treatment. This sequence joins TRBV7-3 and TRBJ2-7, with TRBD2 matching 8 bases. DNA for the CDR3: TGTGCCAGCAGCGCATCGACGACGGGACTAGCCTACGAGCAGTACTTC. Translated: CASSASTTGLAYEQYF.